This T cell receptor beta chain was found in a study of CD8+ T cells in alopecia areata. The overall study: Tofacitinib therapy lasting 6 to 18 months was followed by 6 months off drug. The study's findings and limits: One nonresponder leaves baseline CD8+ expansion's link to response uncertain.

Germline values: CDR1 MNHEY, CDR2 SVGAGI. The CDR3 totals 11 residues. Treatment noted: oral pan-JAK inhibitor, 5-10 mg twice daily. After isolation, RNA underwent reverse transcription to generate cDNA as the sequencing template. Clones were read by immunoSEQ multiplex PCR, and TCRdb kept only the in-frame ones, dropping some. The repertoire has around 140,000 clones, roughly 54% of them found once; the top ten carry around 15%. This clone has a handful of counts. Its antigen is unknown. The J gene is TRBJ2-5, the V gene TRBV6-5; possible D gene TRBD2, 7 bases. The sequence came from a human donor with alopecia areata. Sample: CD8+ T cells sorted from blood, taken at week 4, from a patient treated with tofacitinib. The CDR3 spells CGVGGLETQYF. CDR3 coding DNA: TGTGGGGTCGGGGGGCTGGAGACCCAGTACTTC.